Shown below are 31 T cell receptor beta chains from a single sample sequenced in a study of OX40 agonist ivuxolimab in advanced cancers. TCRdb's copy holds only in-frame clones and misses some; the assay was immunoSEQ multiplex PCR. The profile shows approximately 26,000 clones, roughly 93% of them singletons. The material was CD4+ or CD8+ T cells sorted from blood, obtained in a trial of the OX40 agonist ivuxolimab. These receptors were obtained from an adult with an advanced solid tumor such as melanoma, head and neck, liver or kidney cancer.

V and J are TRBV2 and TRBJ1-5, with a possible D match to TRBD1 (6 bases). There are 16 residues in the CDR3. V lost 3 bases, J lost 8 bases, and 20 bases lay in between. Germline assignment: CDR1 SNHLY and CDR2 FYNNEI. CDR3 in amino acids: CASSENGGRGEKPQHF. The DNA of the CDR3 is TGTGCCAGCAGTGAGAACGGGGGGCGAGGAGAAAAGCCCCAGCATTTT.

As DNA, the CDR3 is TGTGCCAGCAGCTTTGGTTGGAGGGGGAGCTCCTACAATGAGCAGTTCTTC. Protein sequence: CASSFGWRGSSYNEQFF. The V gene is TRBV7-3, the J gene TRBJ2-1; D could derive from TRBD1 or TRBD2 (6 bases each). The germline gives CDR1 SGHTA, CDR2 FQGTGA. V dropped 3 bases and J dropped 0 bases, with 15 bases sitting between them. The CDR3 extends over 17 amino acids.

V usage is TRBV27 and J usage is TRBJ2-1; unclear D gene. Germline CDR1 reads MNHEY; CDR2 reads SMNVEV (reference sequence). This CDR3 region has 13 residues. V lost 2 bases to trimming and J lost 10 bases, with 12 bases between them. The CDR3 protein is CASSLARIGEQFF. The CDR3 region has the DNA TGTGCCAGCAGTTTAGCCAGGATAGGGGAGCAGTTCTTC.

J is TRBJ2-3 and V is TRBV5-1, with TRBD2 identical over 7 bases. This CDR3 contains 14 residues. CDR1 is SGHRS and CDR2 is YFSETQ in the germline V gene. The ends lost 4 bases at V and 3 bases at J; junction bases unmatched: 5. Here the CDR3 DNA reads TGCGCCAGCAGCACCGACGGGAGGACAGATACGCAGTATTTT. It translates to CASSTDGRTDTQYF.

This chain joins TRBV6-5 and TRBJ2-4; TRBD2 might be the D (6 bases). The CDR3 contains 16 residues. Germline assignment: CDR1 MNHEY and CDR2 SVGAGI. The V end was cut by 2 bases, the J end by 7 bases, with 18 bases between. The CDR3 reads CASSYRRGGGGNIQYF. CDR3 DNA: TGTGCCAGCAGTTACAGGCGGGGCGGTGGCGGGAACATTCAGTACTTC.

The chain couples TRBV7-9 to TRBJ2-7; D is undetermined. The CDR3 covers 11 residues. Germline V lookup: CDR1 SEHNR, CDR2 FQNEAQ (reference sequence). V was pared by 5 bases and J by 7 bases, with 9 bases between. In nucleotides, the CDR3 is TGTGCCAGCAGCCCGAACAGAGAGCAGTACTTC. Translated: CASSPNREQYF.

The chain employs TRBV19 and TRBJ2-1; tentatively, D is TRBD1 (6 bases). V was pared by 5 bases and J by 0 bases, with 11 bases between. Germline V gene data show CDR1 as LNHDA and CDR2 as SQIVND (reference sequence). CDR3 length: 15 amino acids. CDR3: CASSARGFSYNEQFF. The CDR3 coding sequence is TGTGCCAGTAGTGCCAGGGGTTTCTCCTACAATGAGCAGTTCTTC. The whole variable domain, remainder taken from reference TRBV19 and TRBJ2-1, is DGGITQSPKYLFRKEGQNVTLSCEQNLNHDAMYWYRQDPGQGLRLIYYSQIVNDFQKGDIAEGYSVSREKKESFPLTVTSAQKNPTAFYLCASSARGFSYNEQFFGPGTRLTVL.

In its sample, this clone was seen once. This chain joins TRBV28 and TRBJ2-7; 8 bases map to TRBD1. The CDR3 totals 13 residues. V shed 11 bases and J 3 bases; nucleotides not matched to a gene: 9. Germline V gene sequence: CDR1 MDHEN, CDR2 SYDVKM. CDR3 region: CAAHGQGDYEQYF. CDR3 in DNA: TGTGCCGCCCATGGACAGGGCGACTACGAGCAGTACTTC.

V usage is TRBV6-4 and J usage is TRBJ2-1, with D possibly called TRBD1 or TRBD2 (5 bases each). This CDR3 is 13 amino acids long. Trimming removed 4 bases from V and 8 bases from J, with 12 bases in between. Germline V gene sequence: CDR1 MRHNA, CDR2 SNTAGT. CDR3 loop: CASSAYLGDEQFF. The CDR3 DNA reads as TGTGCCAGCAGTGCCTACCTGGGGGATGAGCAGTTCTTC.

The chain has TRBV19 and TRBJ2-7, with 8 nucleotides matching TRBD1. Trimming took 4 bases from V and 1 from J; bases not matched to a gene: 3. The CDR3 runs to 14 residues. Germline-derived CDR1 and CDR2 are LNHDA and SQIVND (reference sequence). The CDR3 DNA sequence: TGTGCCAGTAGTACGGGACAGGCTTCCTACGAGCAGTACTTC. Residues: CASSTGQASYEQYF.

This chain joins TRBV6-5 and TRBJ2-7; TRBD2 agrees at 8 bases. The CDR3 is made up of 15 amino acids. CDR1 is MNHEY, CDR2 SVGAGI, per germline. J lost 3 bases, V lost 2 bases, and 6 bases had no gene match. The CDR3 region has the DNA TGTGCCAGCAGTTACCACTTCCGGGGGGGCTACGAGCAGTACTTC. Its translation: CASSYHFRGGYEQYF.

This rearrangement joins TRBV10-1 to TRBJ1-4; unclear D gene. Deletions cut 2 bases from V and 4 bases from J, with 2 bases between. CDR3 size: 12 residues. Germline loops: CDR1 WNHNN, CDR2 SYGVQD (reference sequence). For the CDR3, the DNA is TGCGCCAGCAGTGAGGATAATGAAAAACTGTTTTTT. Residues: CASSEDNEKLFF.

This chain links TRBV5-1 with TRBJ2-1; TRBD2 agrees at 7 bases. V was pared by 3 bases and J by 5 bases, with 5 bases of the junction left unmatched. The CDR3 is 14 residues long. Per the germline V gene, CDR1 is SGHRS and CDR2 is YFSETQ. For the CDR3, the DNA is TGCGCCAGCAGCTCGGGGGGTTCCCACAATGAGCAGTTCTTC. As protein: CASSSGGSHNEQFF.

The genes are TRBV7-9 and TRBJ2-5; no reliable D call. There are 12 residues in the CDR3. Deletions cut 3 bases from V and 2 bases from J, with 4 bases between. Germline lookup yields CDR1 SEHNR and CDR2 FQNEAQ (reference sequence). The CDR3 nucleotides read TGTGCCAGCAGCTTGCTGCAAGAGACCCAGTACTTC. It encodes CASSLLQETQYF.

This chain joins TRBV28 and TRBJ1-6; no reliable D call. The CDR3 extends over 17 amino acids. The V end lost 1 base, the J end lost 0 bases, and 10 bases lay between the germline ends. Germline V gene lookup returns CDR1 MDHEN and CDR2 SYDVKM. In nucleotides, the CDR3 is TGTGCCAGCAGTTTATTACGGGGAAGCTCCTATAATTCACCCCTCCACTTT. This translates into CASSLLRGSSYNSPLHF. Drawing the rest from reference TRBV28 and TRBJ1-6, the complete variable domain is DVKVTQSSRYLVKRTGEKVFLECVQDMDHENMFWYRQDPGLGLRLIYFSYDVKMKEKGDIPEGYSVSREKKERFSLILESASTNQTSMYLCASSLLRGSSYNSPLHFGNGTRLTVT.

V gene TRBV6-6 combines with J gene TRBJ2-1; 9 bases line up with TRBD2. Germline trimming cut 2 bases from V and 5 bases from J; bases unmatched to any gene: 4. Germline V CDR1 and CDR2: MNHNY, SVGAGI (reference sequence). CDR3 size: 15 residues. CDR3 residues: CASSYPSGANNEQFF. The CDR3 DNA is TGTGCCAGCAGTTACCCTAGCGGGGCAAACAATGAGCAGTTCTTC.

This chain connects TRBV2 to TRBJ2-2, with a possible D match to TRBD1 (6 bases). CDR1 is SNHLY and CDR2 is FYNNEI in the germline V gene. CDR3 length: 13 residues. Deletions cut 9 bases from V and 5 bases from J, with 13 bases between. The CDR3 region has the DNA TGTGCCAGTCGGACAGATTCGACCGGGGAGCTGTTTTTT. It encodes CASRTDSTGELFF.

This chain links TRBV6-5 with TRBJ1-1, with 10 bases matching TRBD1. CDR3 length equals 13 residues. Unmatched junction bases numbered 5, after V lost 7 bases and J lost 6 bases. CDR1 is MNHEY and CDR2 is SVGAGI in the germline V gene. CDR3 protein: CASTRTGGSEAFF. CDR3 DNA sequence: TGTGCCAGCACCAGGACAGGGGGGTCTGAAGCTTTCTTT.

The V gene is TRBV4-1, the J gene TRBJ2-7, with 9 bases identical to TRBD1. Per the germline V gene, CDR1 is MGHRA and CDR2 is YSYEKL. The CDR3 is 14 residues long. After removal of 5 bases from V and 2 bases from J, the junction contained 4 bases not matched to a gene. The DNA of the CDR3 is TGCGCCAGCAGCTATAGGACAGGGGCCTACGAGCAGTACTTC. Its protein is CASSYRTGAYEQYF.

The chain carries TRBV21-1 and TRBJ1-1; the table's TRBD1 call for D was not verified on the DNA. TRBV21-1 represents a pseudogene. This CDR3 has 15 residues. Here the CDR3 DNA reads TGTGCCAGCAGCCTCCGGGACAGGAGGGGACCTGAAGCTTTCTTT. It specifies CASSLRDRRGPEAFF.

The chain joins TRBV18 to TRBJ1-1, with D possibly TRBD1 on 5 matching bases. V was trimmed by 3 bases and J by 7 bases, leaving 15 bases between them. The CDR3 consists of 14 residues. Germline V gives CDR1 KGHSH, CDR2 LQKENI. The CDR3 region is CASSPGGRESEAFF. The CDR3, as DNA: TGTGCCAGCTCACCGGGGGGGAGGGAAAGTGAAGCTTTCTTT.

This clone was detected once. The chain uses TRBV19 and TRBJ2-2; D is unclear. Trimming removed 8 bases at V and 1 base at J, with 11 bases between. Germline CDR1 LNHDA, CDR2 SQIVND (reference sequence). This CDR3 has 14 amino acids. CDR3 region: CASGRRQNTGELFF. DNA of the CDR3: TGTGCCAGTGGTCGGCGCCAGAACACCGGGGAGCTGTTTTTT.

V is TRBV5-4 and J is TRBJ1-1, with no clear D. Germline V gene sequence: CDR1 SGHNT, CDR2 YYREEE (reference sequence). Deletions cut 0 bases from V and 2 bases from J, with 5 bases between. The CDR3 length is 13 residues. The CDR3 spells CASSLDTNTEAFF. The CDR3 DNA reads as TGTGCCAGCAGCTTGGACACTAACACTGAAGCTTTCTTT.

This clone was recorded a few times. The chain combines TRBV7-2 with TRBJ1-2, with D possibly TRBD1 on 6 matching bases. CDR1 is SGHTA and CDR2 is FQGNSA in the germline V gene. This CDR3 contains 16 residues. The V end lost 3 bases, the J end lost 2 bases, and 16 bases lay between the germline ends. The CDR3 loop is CASSLRGQGRNYGYTF. The DNA for the CDR3 is TGTGCCAGCAGCTTGAGGGGTCAGGGGAGGAACTATGGCTACACCTTC.

The chain combines TRBV6-6 with TRBJ2-7, with D perhaps matching TRBD1 (6 bases). Germline V lookup: CDR1 MNHNY, CDR2 SVGAGI (reference sequence). Trimming cost V 6 bases and J 8 bases, with 11 bases left between them. This CDR3 has 11 amino acids. As DNA, the CDR3 is TGTGCCAGCAGAACAGGGTCCCAGCAGTACTTC. Its protein is CASRTGSQQYF.

The CDR3 loop reads CASSQQFTGELFF. CDR3 coding DNA: TGCGCCAGCAGCCAACAGTTCACCGGGGAGCTGTTTTTT. The chain links TRBV5-1 to TRBJ2-2; D gene uncertain. Per the germline V gene, CDR1 is SGHRS and CDR2 is YFSETQ. This CDR3 has 13 residues. The V and J ends lost 4 bases and 4 bases respectively, with 8 bases between them.

The chain has TRBV2 and TRBJ2-3; D might be TRBD2 (7 bases). From germline, CDR1 is SNHLY and CDR2 FYNNEI. Trimming stripped 7 bases from V and 0 bases from J, with 11 bases between. The CDR3 loop spans 14 amino acids. The chain's CDR3 is CASKGGISTDTQYF. The DNA of the CDR3 is TGTGCCAGCAAGGGGGGGATCAGCACAGATACGCAGTATTTT.

The chain uses TRBV7-8 and TRBJ2-7, with TRBD2 matching 11 bases. There are 15 residues in the CDR3. Germline CDR1 SGHVS, CDR2 FQNEAQ. J lost 3 bases, V lost 2 bases, and 3 bases had no gene match. CDR3 region: CASSLRTSGSYEQYF. As DNA, the CDR3 is TGTGCCAGCAGCTTAAGAACTAGCGGGAGCTACGAGCAGTACTTC.

The chain carries TRBV10-3 and TRBJ2-3; D perhaps matches TRBD2 (7 bases). The CDR3 length is 17 residues. Germline V gene data show CDR1 as ENHRY and CDR2 as SYGVKD. Trimming took 0 bases from V and 2 from J, leaving 15 bases between them. The DNA for the CDR3 is TGTGCCATCAGTGAGTCGACGGGCGGGGGCTTCACAGATACGCAGTATTTT. Translating it yields CAISESTGGGFTDTQYF.

The genes are TRBV11-2 and TRBJ2-3; 7 bases align to TRBD2. Germline CDR1 SGHAT, CDR2 FQNNGV. The CDR3 has 17 residues. Trimming took 1 base from V and 1 from J; bases not matched to a gene: 8. CDR3 DNA: TGTGCCAGCAGCTTAGTCAACAGCGGGGCCCGCACAGATACGCAGTATTTT. It specifies CASSLVNSGARTDTQYF.

This clone has just a few counts. This chain uses TRBV9 with TRBJ1-1; D is unresolved. This CDR3 contains 14 residues. The V end lost 0 bases, the J end lost 0 bases, and 6 bases lay between the germline ends. Germline V lookup: CDR1 SGDLS, CDR2 YYNGEE. CDR3 coding DNA: TGTGCCAGCAGCGTAGAGGACCTGAACACTGAAGCTTTCTTT. It encodes CASSVEDLNTEAFF.